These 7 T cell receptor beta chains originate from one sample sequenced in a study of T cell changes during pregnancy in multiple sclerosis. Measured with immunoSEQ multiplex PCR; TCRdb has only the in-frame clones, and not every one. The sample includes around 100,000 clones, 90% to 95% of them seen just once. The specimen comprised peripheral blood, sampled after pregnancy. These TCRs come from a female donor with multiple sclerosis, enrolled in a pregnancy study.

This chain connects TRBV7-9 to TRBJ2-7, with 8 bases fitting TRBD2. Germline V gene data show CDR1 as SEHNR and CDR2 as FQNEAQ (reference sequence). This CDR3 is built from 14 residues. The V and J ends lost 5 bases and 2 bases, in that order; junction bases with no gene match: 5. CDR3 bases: TGTGCCAGCAGCCCGCGGGGGGCGCCCTACGAGCAGTACTTC. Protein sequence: CASSPRGAPYEQYF.

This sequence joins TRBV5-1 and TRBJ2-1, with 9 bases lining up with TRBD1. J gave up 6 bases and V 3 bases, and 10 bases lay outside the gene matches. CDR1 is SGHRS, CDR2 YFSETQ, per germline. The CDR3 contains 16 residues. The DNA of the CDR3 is TGCGCCAGCAGCTCCGTATGGACAGGGGTGGGCAATGAGCAGTTCTTC. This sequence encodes CASSSVWTGVGNEQFF.

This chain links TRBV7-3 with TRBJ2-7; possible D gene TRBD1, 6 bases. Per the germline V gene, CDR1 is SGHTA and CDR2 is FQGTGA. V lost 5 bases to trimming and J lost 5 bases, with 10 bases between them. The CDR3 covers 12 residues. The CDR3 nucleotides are TGTGCCAGCAGCCACACAGGGCACGAGCAGTACTTC. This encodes CASSHTGHEQYF.

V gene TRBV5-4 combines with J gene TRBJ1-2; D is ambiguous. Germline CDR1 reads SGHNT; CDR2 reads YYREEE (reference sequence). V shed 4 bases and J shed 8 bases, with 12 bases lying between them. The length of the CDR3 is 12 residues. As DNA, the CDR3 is TGTGCCAGCAGCCTCACCAATCGGGGCTACACCTTC. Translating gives CASSLTNRGYTF.

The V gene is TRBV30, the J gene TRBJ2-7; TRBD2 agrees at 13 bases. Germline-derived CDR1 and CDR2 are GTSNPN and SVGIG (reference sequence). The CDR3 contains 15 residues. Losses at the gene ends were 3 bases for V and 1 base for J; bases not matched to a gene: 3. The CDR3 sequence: CAWRLAGGLSYEQYF. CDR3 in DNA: TGTGCCTGGAGACTAGCGGGGGGGCTATCCTACGAGCAGTACTTC.

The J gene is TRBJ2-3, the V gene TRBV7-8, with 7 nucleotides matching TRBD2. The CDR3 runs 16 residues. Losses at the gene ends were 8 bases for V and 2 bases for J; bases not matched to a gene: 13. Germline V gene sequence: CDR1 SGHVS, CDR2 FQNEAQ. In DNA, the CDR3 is TGTGCCAGCTTTCCCACGGGGCGGGGGTTCACAGATACGCAGTATTTT. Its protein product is CASFPTGRGFTDTQYF.

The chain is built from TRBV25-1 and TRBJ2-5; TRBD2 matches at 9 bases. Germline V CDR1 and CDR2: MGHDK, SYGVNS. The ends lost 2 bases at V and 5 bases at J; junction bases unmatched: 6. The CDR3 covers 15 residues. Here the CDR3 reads CASSEPAGGRETQYF. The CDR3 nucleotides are TGTGCCAGCAGTGAACCAGCGGGGGGTAGGGAGACCCAGTACTTC.